This TCR beta chain was identified in a study of blood T cells in healthy people across ages. A second roughly 6 to 11 cycle PCR used barcoded and J-beta primers. A single record per CDR3 protein comes from TCRdb applying MiXCR to the 5' RACE reads. The sample lists around 1,500,000 distinct CDR3 sequences; about 40% were seen once. Germline CDR1 SNHLY, CDR2 FYNNEI. The CDR3 totals 19 residues. The V and J ends lost 6 bases and 1 base, in that order; junction bases with no gene match: 11. This chain uses TRBV2 with TRBJ2-1; 14 nucleotides agree with TRBD2. This sequence originates from a woman between 18 and 30 years old in good health. Sequenced material: blood. CDR3 sequence: CASRATSGGAVGSYNEQFF. Here the CDR3 DNA reads TGTGCCAGCAGGGCGACTAGCGGGGGGGCCGTGGGGTCCTACAATGAGCAGTTCTTC.